The 12 T cell receptor beta chains in this list originate from one sample, sequenced in a study of shared clonotypes between healthy human individuals. Sequenced by immunoSEQ multiplex PCR; TCRdb stores in-frame clones only, minus some. The table lists 2 million to 2.5 million clones, around 92% of them singletons. The sample was naive CD4+ T cells from PBMCs. The subset denotes: CD45RA+ positively selected. The receptors derive from a man aged 18 to 30 in good health. Some clones in this sample may be carry-over from other donors' samples.

The V gene is TRBV7-8, the J gene TRBJ1-1, with no clear D. In germline, CDR1 is SGHVS, CDR2 FQNEAQ. V was cut by 3 bases and J by 5 bases, with 7 bases left in between. The CDR3 totals 12 residues. CDR3 protein: CASSFSSTEAFF. CDR3 DNA sequence: TGTGCCAGCAGCTTTAGCTCGACTGAAGCTTTCTTT.

The chain uses TRBV2 and TRBJ2-5; D perhaps matches TRBD1 (5 bases). In germline, CDR1 is SNHLY, CDR2 FYNNEI. This CDR3 comprises 13 residues. Deletions cut 5 bases from V and 5 bases from J, with 12 bases between. As DNA, the CDR3 is TGTGCCAGCAGTCCCCAGGGATACGAGACCCAGTACTTC. Translating it yields CASSPQGYETQYF.

The V and J genes are TRBV28 and TRBJ2-1, with 9 bases that match TRBD2. CDR3 length: 16 residues. The ends lost 3 bases at V and 7 bases at J; junction bases unmatched: 10. Germline CDR1 reads MDHEN; CDR2 reads SYDVKM. The CDR3 is CASSFLLSGRGNEQFF. The CDR3 DNA is TGTGCCAGCAGTTTCCTCCTTAGCGGGAGAGGGAATGAGCAGTTCTTC.

The chain couples TRBV5-8 to TRBJ2-5, with D possibly matching TRBD1 (5 bases). The CDR3 spans 17 residues. From germline, CDR1 is SGHTS and CDR2 YDEGEE. Trimming took off 4 bases at V and 3 bases at J, with 22 bases between the two ends. The DNA for the CDR3 is TGTGCCAGCAGCATCGTCCACTCATTTGGGGCGGAAGAGACCCAGTACTTC. Its protein product is CASSIVHSFGAEETQYF.

This CDR3 reads CASSLALRGPEQYF. The DNA for the CDR3 is TGTGCCAGCAGCTTAGCCCTAAGGGGTCCCGAGCAGTACTTC. The rearrangement uses TRBV7-6 and TRBJ2-7; the D gene is possibly TRBD1 (5 bases). The CDR3 length is 14 residues. Germline CDR1 is SGHVS and CDR2 is FNYEAQ. V was cut by 0 bases and J by 6 bases, with 12 bases left in between.

This chain uses TRBV7-3 with TRBJ2-5; D is perhaps TRBD1 (6 bases). CDR1 is SGHTA and CDR2 is FQGTGA in the germline V gene. The CDR3 sequence is 15 residues long. Trimming left V 1 base short and J 5 bases short, with 14 bases between. The CDR3 sequence: CASSLNGPGEETQYF. The CDR3 nucleotides read TGTGCCAGCAGCTTAAATGGGCCAGGGGAGGAGACCCAGTACTTC.

The V and J genes are TRBV9 and TRBJ2-7; the D call may be TRBD1 or TRBD2 (7 bases each). CDR1 SGDLS and CDR2 YYNGEE come from the germline V gene. The V gene lost 0 bases and the J gene lost 7 bases, with 14 bases spanning the gap. The CDR3 length is 14 residues. The chain's CDR3 is CASSVDGTAGEQYF. CDR3 coding DNA: TGTGCCAGCAGCGTAGATGGGACAGCGGGGGAGCAGTACTTC.

The chain carries TRBV7-2 and TRBJ1-2; D ambiguous. V was trimmed by 1 base and J by 7 bases, leaving 16 bases between them. Germline loops: CDR1 SGHTA, CDR2 FQGNSA. This CDR3 is 15 amino acids long. The CDR3: CASSLVSGPPSGYTF. The CDR3 coding sequence is TGTGCCAGCAGCTTAGTGTCCGGGCCTCCAAGTGGCTACACCTTC.

J is TRBJ2-1 and V is TRBV4-2, with 12 bases that match TRBD2. Trimming at V came to 1 base and at J to 5 bases, leaving 18 bases not matched to a gene. Per germline, CDR1 LGHNA and CDR2 YNFKEQ. CDR3 length equals 21 residues. In DNA, the CDR3 is TGTGCCAGCAGCCAAGTTCCGGGACTAGCGGGCCTTATTCGGGGAGACAATGAGCAGTTCTTC. The encoded protein is CASSQVPGLAGLIRGDNEQFF.

Of note for this clone: Other nucleotide sequences in the sample specify the same CDR3. The chain has TRBV10-3 and TRBJ1-5; 8 positions agree with TRBD1. Germline CDR1 reads ENHRY; CDR2 reads SYGVKD. This CDR3 region has 14 residues. V trimming: 3 bases; J trimming: 4 bases; junction bases outside the gene matches: 2. The CDR3 DNA reads TGTGCCATCAGTGAAGGACAGGGAAATCAGCCCCAGCATTTT. Residues: CAISEGQGNQPQHF.

This chain connects TRBV28 to TRBJ2-1; perhaps TRBD2 as D (6 bases). The V end was cut by 3 bases, the J end by 4 bases, with 13 bases between. The CDR3 runs 15 residues. Per the germline V gene, CDR1 is MDHEN and CDR2 is SYDVKM. The CDR3 coding sequence is TGTGCCAGCAGTTTTTCCGGGAGTGATTACAATGAGCAGTTCTTC. Amino acid sequence: CASSFSGSDYNEQFF.

This sequence joins TRBV7-3 and TRBJ1-1; D possibly corresponds to TRBD1 (5 bases). The V gene's germline CDR1 is SGHTA and CDR2 FQGTGA. Deletions cut 6 bases from V and 6 bases from J, with 14 bases between. The CDR3 is made up of 13 amino acids. Here the CDR3 DNA reads TGTGCCAGCAGGTATTCGGGGCAGGCTGAAGCTTTCTTT. Translating it yields CASRYSGQAEAFF.